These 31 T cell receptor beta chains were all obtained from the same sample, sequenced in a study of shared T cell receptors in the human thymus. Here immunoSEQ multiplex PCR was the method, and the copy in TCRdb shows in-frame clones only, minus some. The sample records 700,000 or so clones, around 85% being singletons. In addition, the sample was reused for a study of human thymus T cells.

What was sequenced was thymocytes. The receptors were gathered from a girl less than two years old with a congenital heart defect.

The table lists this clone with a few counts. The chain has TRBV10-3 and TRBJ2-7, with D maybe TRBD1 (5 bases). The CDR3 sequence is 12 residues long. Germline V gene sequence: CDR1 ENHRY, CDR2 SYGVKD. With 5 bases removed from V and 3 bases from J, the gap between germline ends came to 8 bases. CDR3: CAISTGFYEQYF. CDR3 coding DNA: TGTGCCATCAGTACAGGTTTCTACGAGCAGTACTTC.

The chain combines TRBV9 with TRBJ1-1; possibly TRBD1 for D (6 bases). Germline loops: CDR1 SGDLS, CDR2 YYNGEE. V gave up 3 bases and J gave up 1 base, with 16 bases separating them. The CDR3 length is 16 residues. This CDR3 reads CASSAWGGHRNTEAFF. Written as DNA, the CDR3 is TGTGCCAGCAGCGCCTGGGGGGGACACAGGAACACTGAAGCTTTCTTT. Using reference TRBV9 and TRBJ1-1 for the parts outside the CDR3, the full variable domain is DSGVTQTPKHLITATGQRVTLRCSPRSGDLSVYWYQQSLDQGLQFLIQYYNGEERAKGNILERFSAQQFPDLHSELNLSSLELGDSALYFCASSAWGGHRNTEAFFGQGTRLTVV.

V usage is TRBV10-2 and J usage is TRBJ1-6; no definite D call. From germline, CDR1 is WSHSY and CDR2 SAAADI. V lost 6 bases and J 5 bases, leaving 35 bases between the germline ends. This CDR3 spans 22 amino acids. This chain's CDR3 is CASRAKPHRVADQRPDNSPLHF. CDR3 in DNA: TGCGCCAGCAGAGCCAAACCCCACCGTGTGGCAGACCAGAGGCCCGATAATTCACCCCTCCACTTT.

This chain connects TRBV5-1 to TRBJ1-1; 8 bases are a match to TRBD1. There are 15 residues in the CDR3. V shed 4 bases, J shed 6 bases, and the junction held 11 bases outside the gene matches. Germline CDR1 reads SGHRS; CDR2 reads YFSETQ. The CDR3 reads CASSPNTGGVPEAFF. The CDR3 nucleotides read TGCGCCAGCAGCCCCAATACAGGGGGAGTCCCTGAAGCTTTCTTT. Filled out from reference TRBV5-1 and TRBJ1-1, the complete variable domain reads KAGVTQTPRYLIKTRGQQVTLSCSPISGHRSVSWYQQTPGQGLQFLFEYFSETQRNKGNFPGRFSGRQFSNSRSEMNVSTLELGDSALYLCASSPNTGGVPEAFFGQGTRLTVV.

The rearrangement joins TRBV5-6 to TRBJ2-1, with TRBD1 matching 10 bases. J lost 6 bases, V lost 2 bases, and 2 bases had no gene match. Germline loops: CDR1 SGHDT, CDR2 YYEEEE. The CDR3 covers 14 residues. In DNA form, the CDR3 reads TGTGCCAGCAGCTTAGGGACAGGGGCCAATGAGCAGTTCTTC. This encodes CASSLGTGANEQFF.

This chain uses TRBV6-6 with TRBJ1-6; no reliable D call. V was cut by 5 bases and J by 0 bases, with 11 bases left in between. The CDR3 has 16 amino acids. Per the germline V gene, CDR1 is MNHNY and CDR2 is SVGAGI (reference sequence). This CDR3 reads CASSPLRSSYNSPLHF. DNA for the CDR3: TGTGCCAGCAGTCCCCTCCGGAGCTCCTATAATTCACCCCTCCACTTT.

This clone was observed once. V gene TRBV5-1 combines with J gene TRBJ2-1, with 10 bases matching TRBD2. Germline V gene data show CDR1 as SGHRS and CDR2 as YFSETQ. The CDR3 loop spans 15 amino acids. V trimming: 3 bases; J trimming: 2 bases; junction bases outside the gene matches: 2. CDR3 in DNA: TGCGCCAGCAGCTCCACTAGCGGGACCTACAATGAGCAGTTCTTC. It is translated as CASSSTSGTYNEQFF.

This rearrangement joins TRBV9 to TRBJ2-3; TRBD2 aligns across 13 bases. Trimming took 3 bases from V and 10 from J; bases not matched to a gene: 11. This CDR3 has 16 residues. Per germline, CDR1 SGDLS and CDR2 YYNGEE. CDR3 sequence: CASSAMGLAGPMAQYF. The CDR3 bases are TGTGCCAGCAGCGCGATGGGACTAGCGGGGCCGATGGCGCAGTATTTT.

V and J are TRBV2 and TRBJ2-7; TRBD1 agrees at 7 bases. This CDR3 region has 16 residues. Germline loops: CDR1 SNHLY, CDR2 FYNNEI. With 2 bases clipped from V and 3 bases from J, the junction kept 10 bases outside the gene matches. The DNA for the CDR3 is TGTGCCAGCAGTGAAATTTGGGGACAGCTCGACTACGAGCAGTACTTC. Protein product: CASSEIWGQLDYEQYF. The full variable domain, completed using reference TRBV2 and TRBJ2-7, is EPEVTQTPSHQVTQMGQEVILRCVPISNHLYFYWYRQILGQKVEFLVSFYNNEISEKSEIFDDQFSVERPDGSNFTLKIRSTKLEDSAMYFCASSEIWGQLDYEQYFGPGTRLTVT.

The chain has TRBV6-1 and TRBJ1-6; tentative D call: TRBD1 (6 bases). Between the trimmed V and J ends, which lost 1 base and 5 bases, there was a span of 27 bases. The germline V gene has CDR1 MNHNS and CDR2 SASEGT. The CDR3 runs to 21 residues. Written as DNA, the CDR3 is TGTGCCAGCAGTGAAGGGGGGGGGCTCACAGGGTTCAGGGTCAATAATTCACCCCTCCACTTT. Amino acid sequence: CASSEGGGLTGFRVNNSPLHF.

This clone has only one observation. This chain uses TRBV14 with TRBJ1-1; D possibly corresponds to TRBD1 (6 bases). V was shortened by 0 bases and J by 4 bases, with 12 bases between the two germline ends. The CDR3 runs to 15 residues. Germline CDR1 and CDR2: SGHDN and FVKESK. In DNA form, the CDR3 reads TGTGCCAGCAGCCAAGAACACAGGGTGGGCACTGAAGCTTTCTTT. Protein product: CASSQEHRVGTEAFF.

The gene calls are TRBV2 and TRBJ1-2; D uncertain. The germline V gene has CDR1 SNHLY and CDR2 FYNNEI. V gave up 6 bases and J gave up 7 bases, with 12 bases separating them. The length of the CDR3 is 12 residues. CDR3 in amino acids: CASRGPLGGYTF. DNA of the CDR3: TGTGCCAGCAGGGGCCCTTTAGGTGGCTACACCTTC.

The CDR3: CASSIVSGDHEQYF. In nucleotides, the CDR3 is TGTGCCAGTAGTATAGTTTCGGGGGACCACGAGCAGTACTTC. V and J are TRBV19 and TRBJ2-7, with TRBD2 as a possible D gene (6 bases). The CDR3 runs to 14 residues. The germline gives CDR1 LNHDA, CDR2 SQIVND (reference sequence). V lost 1 base to trimming and J lost 5 bases, with 12 bases between them.

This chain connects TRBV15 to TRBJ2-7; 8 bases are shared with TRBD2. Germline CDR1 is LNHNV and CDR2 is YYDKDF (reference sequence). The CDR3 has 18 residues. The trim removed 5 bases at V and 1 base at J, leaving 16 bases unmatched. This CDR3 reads CATSLKRGTSPRSYEQYF. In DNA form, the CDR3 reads TGTGCCACCAGCCTTAAGCGGGGGACCTCCCCAAGGTCCTACGAGCAGTACTTC.

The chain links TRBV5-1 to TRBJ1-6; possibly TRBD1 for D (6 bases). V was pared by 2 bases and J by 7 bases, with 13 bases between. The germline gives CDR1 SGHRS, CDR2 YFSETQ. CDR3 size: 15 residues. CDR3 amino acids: CASSFGQSLNSPLHF. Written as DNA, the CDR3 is TGCGCCAGCAGCTTCGGACAGTCTCTAAATTCACCCCTCCACTTT.

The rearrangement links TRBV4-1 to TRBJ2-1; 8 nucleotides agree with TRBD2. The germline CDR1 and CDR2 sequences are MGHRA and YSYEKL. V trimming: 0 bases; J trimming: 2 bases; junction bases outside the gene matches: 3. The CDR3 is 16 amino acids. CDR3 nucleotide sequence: TGCGCCAGCAGCCAAGACTTAGCGGGGCCCTACAATGAGCAGTTCTTC. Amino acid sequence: CASSQDLAGPYNEQFF.

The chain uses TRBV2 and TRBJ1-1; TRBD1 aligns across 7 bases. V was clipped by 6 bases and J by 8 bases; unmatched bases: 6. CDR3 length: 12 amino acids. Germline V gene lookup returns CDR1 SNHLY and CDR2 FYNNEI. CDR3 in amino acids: CASRGPGQEAFF. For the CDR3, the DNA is TGTGCCAGCAGGGGCCCGGGACAGGAAGCTTTCTTT.

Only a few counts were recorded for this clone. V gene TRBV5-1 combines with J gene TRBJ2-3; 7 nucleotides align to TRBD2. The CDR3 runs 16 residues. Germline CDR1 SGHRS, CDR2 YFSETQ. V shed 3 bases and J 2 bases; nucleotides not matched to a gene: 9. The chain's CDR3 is CASSWGGSGTTDTQYF. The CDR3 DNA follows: TGCGCCAGCAGCTGGGGGGGAAGTGGGACCACAGATACGCAGTATTTT.

In DNA, the CDR3 is TGCAGCGCCGACAGTACCTTGAACACTGAAGCTTTCTTT. Translation gives CSADSTLNTEAFF. The chain is built from TRBV29-1 and TRBJ1-1; TRBD1 is a possible D gene (5 bases). V lost 7 bases and J lost 0, with 12 bases in between. This CDR3 is 13 amino acids long. Germline V gene lookup returns CDR1 SQVTM and CDR2 ANQGSEA. The full variable domain, with the rest looked up from reference TRBV29-1 and TRBJ1-1, is SAVISQKPSRDICQRGTSLTIQCQVDSQVTMMFWYRQQPGQSLTLIATANQGSEATYESGFVIDKFPISRPNLTFSTLTVSNMSPEDSSIYLCSADSTLNTEAFFGQGTRLTVV.

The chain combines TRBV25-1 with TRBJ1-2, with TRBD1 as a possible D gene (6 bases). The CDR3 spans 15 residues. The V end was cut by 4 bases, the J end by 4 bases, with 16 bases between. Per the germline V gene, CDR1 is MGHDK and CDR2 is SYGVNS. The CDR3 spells CASSARHRDPYGYTF. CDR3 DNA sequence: TGTGCCAGCAGTGCTCGCCACAGGGATCCCTATGGCTACACCTTC.

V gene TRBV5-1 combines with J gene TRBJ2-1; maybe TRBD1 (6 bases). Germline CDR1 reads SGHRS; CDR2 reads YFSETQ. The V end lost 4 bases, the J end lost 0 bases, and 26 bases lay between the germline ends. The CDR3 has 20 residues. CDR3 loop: CASSDGQNLGGRGSYNEQFF. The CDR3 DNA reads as TGCGCCAGCAGCGACGGCCAGAATTTAGGGGGTAGGGGCTCCTACAATGAGCAGTTCTTC. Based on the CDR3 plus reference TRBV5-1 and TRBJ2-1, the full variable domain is KAGVTQTPRYLIKTRGQQVTLSCSPISGHRSVSWYQQTPGQGLQFLFEYFSETQRNKGNFPGRFSGRQFSNSRSEMNVSTLELGDSALYLCASSDGQNLGGRGSYNEQFFGPGTRLTVL.

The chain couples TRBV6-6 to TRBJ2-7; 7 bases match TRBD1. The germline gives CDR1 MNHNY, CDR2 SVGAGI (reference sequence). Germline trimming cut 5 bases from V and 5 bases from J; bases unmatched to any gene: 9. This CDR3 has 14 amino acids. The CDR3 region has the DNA TGTGCCAGCAGTCCAGGGGGAATAATGAACGAGCAGTACTTC. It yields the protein CASSPGGIMNEQYF.

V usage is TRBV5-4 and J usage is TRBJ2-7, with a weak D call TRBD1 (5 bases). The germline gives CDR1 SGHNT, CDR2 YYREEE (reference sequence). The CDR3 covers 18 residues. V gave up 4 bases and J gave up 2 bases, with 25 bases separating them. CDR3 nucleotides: TGTGCCAGCAGCCGGCACCTCCATGCAGGGAAAGGTACCTACGAGCAGTACTTC. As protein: CASSRHLHAGKGTYEQYF.

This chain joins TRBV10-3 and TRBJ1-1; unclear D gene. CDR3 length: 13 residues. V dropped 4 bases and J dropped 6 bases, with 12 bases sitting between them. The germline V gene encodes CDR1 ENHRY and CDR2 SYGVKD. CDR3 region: CAISGASSPEAFF. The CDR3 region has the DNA TGTGCCATCAGTGGGGCAAGTTCCCCTGAAGCTTTCTTT.

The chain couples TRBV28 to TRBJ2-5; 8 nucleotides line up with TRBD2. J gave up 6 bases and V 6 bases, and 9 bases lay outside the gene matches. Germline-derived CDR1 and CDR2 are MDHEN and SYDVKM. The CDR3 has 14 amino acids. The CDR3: CASSPRRGVKTQYF. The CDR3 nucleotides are TGTGCCAGCAGCCCCAGGCGGGGGGTAAAGACCCAGTACTTC.

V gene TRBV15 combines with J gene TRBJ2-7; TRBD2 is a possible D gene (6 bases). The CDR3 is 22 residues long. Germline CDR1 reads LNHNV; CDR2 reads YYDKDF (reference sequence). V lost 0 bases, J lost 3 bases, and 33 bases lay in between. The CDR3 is CATSREGGFRYVGLGENYEQYF. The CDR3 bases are TGTGCCACCAGCAGAGAGGGGGGATTCCGTTATGTAGGCCTGGGCGAAAACTACGAGCAGTACTTC.

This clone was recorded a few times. The CDR3 sequence: CASSLYFRDNLMNTEAFF. CDR3 sequence (DNA): TGTGCCAGCAGTTTATATTTCCGGGACAACCTCATGAACACTGAAGCTTTCTTT. The chain carries TRBV28 and TRBJ1-1; maybe TRBD1 (6 bases). The CDR3 totals 18 residues. Trimming took off 1 base at V and 0 bases at J, with 18 bases between the two ends. Germline-derived CDR1 and CDR2 are MDHEN and SYDVKM.

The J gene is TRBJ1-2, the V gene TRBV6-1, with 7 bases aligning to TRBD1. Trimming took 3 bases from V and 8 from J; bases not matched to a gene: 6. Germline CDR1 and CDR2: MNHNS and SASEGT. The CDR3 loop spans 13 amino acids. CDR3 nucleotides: TGTGCCAGCAGTGATACAGGGGTCAAAGGCTACACCTTC. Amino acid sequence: CASSDTGVKGYTF.

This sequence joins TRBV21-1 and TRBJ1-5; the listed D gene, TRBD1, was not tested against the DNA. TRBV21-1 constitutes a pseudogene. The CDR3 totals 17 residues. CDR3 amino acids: CASKCETDDFSNQPQHF. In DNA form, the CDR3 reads TGTGCCAGCAAGTGTGAGACAGATGACTTTAGCAATCAGCCCCAGCATTTT.

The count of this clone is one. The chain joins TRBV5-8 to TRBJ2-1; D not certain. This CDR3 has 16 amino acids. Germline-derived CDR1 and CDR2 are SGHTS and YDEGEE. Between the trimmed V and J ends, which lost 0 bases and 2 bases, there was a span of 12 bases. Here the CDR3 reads CASSLAVRVAYNEQFF. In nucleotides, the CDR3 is TGTGCCAGCAGCTTGGCGGTCCGGGTAGCCTACAATGAGCAGTTCTTC.

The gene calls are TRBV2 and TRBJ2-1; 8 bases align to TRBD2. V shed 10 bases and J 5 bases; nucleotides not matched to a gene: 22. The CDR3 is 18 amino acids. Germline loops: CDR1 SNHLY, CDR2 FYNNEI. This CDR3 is CATFGTSGAGGGHNEQFF. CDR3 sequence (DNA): TGTGCCACCTTCGGGACTAGTGGAGCCGGGGGCGGTCACAATGAGCAGTTCTTC. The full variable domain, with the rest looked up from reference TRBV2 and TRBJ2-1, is EPEVTQTPSHQVTQMGQEVILRCVPISNHLYFYWYRQILGQKVEFLVSFYNNEISEKSEIFDDQFSVERPDGSNFTLKIRSTKLEDSAMYFCATFGTSGAGGGHNEQFFGPGTRLTVL.